Detailed here is one T cell receptor (beta chain). Its specificity is not known. TCRdb's table, derived via immunoSEQ multiplex PCR, lists solely in-frame clones and lacks some. The sample yields 120,000 or so clones, about 93% seen once. The CDR3 covers 15 residues. The germline gives CDR1 SGHRS, CDR2 YFSETQ. Trimming removed 1 base at V and 7 bases at J, with 18 bases between. The data were obtained in a study of T cell responses to AZD1222 COVID-19 vaccine. General study results and limits: The peak T cell response came first, and repertoires were sampled only after it.

The sequence was collected from an adult who received the MenACWY meningococcal vaccine as a control. The material sequenced was peripheral blood, taken 28 days after the second dose of the MenACWY control vaccine. The chain recombines TRBV5-1 with TRBJ2-7; D possibly matches TRBD1 or TRBD2 (5 bases each). CDR3 in amino acids: CASSLSDSGRQEQYF. CDR3 DNA sequence: TGCGCCAGCAGCTTGTCAGACTCAGGGAGACAGGAGCAGTACTTC.